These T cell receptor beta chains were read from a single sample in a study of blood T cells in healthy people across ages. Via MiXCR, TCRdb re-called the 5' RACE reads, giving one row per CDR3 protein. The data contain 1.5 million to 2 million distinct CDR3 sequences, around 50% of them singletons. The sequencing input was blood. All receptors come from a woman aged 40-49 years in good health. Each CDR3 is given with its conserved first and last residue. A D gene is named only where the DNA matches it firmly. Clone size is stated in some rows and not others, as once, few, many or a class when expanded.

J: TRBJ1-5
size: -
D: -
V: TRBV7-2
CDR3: CASGVLSNQPQHF
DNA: TGTGCCAGCGGGGTTCTTAGCAATCAGCCCCAGCATTTT

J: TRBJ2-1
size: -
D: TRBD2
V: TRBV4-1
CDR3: CASSTGVAGPYNEQFF
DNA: TGCGCCAGCAGCACCGGGGTAGCGGGACCCTACAATGAGCAGTTCTTC

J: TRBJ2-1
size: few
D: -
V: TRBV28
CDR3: CASSLPSAHYNEQFF
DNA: TGTGCCAGCAGTCTGCCTAGCGCGCACTACAATGAGCAGTTCTTC

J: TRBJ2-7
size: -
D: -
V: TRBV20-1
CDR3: CSAKGGWSTDVRYEQYF
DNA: TGCAGTGCTAAGGGTGGGTGGTCGACAGACGTTAGGTACGAGCAGTACTTC

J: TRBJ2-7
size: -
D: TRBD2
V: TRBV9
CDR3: CASSGRPGGEQYF
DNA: TGTGCCAGCAGCGGCCGACCGGGGGGCGAGCAGTACTTC

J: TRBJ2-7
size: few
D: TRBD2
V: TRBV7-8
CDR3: CASSLVVAGGPLSYEQYF
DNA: TGTGCCAGCAGCTTAGTAGTAGCGGGGGGCCCGCTCTCCTACGAGCAGTACTTC

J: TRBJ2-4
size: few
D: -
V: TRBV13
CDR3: CASSYSDGGVAKNIQYF
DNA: TGTGCCAGCAGCTATTCCGACGGGGGAGTAGCCAAAAACATTCAGTACTTC

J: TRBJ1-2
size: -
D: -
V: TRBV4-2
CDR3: CASSQVTGTQSYGYTF
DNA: TGTGCCAGCAGCCAAGTGACAGGTACTCAAAGCTATGGCTACACCTTC

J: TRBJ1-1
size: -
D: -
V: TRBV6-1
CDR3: CASSVLGKAFF
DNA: TGTGCCAGCAGCGTTCTCGGAAAAGCTTTCTTT

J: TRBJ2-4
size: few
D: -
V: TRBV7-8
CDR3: CASSYSTGSLIAKNIQYF
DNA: TGTGCCAGCAGCTACTCGACGGGATCCTTAATAGCCAAAAACATTCAGTACTTC

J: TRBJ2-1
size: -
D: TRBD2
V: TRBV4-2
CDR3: CASSQAQRGGRVGEQFF
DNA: TGTGCCAGCAGCCAGGCCCAGCGGGGGGGCCGTGTGGGTGAGCAGTTCTTC

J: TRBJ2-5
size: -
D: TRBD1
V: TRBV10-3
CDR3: CAIRTGQQETQYF
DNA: TGTGCCATCAGGACAGGGCAACAAGAGACCCAGTACTTC

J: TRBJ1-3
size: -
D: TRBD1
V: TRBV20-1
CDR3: CSARALTGTSGNTIYF
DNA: TGCAGTGCTAGAGCCCTGACAGGGACCTCTGGAAACACCATATATTTT

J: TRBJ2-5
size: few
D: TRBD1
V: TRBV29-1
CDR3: CSVYRGFQETQYF
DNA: TGCAGCGTTTACAGGGGGTTCCAAGAGACCCAGTACTTC

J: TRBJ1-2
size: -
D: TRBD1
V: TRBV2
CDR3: CASSEQPQGVGYTF
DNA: TGTGCCAGCAGTGAGCAACCCCAGGGGGTTGGCTACACCTTC

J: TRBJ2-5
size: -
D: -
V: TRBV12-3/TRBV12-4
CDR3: CASSLKEGALQYF
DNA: TGTGCCAGCAGTTTAAAGGAGGGGGCGCTTCAGTACTTC

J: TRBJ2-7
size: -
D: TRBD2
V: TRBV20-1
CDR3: CSGGLAGGSSYNEQYF
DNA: TGCAGTGGGGGACTAGCGGGGGGGAGCTCCTACAATGAGCAGTACTTC

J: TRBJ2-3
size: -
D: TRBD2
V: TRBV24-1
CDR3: CATRGTSISDTQYF
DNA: TGTGCCACCAGGGGGACTAGCATTAGCGATACGCAGTATTTT

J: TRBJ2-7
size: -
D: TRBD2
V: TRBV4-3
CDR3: CASSLLLAGAQEAQYF
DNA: TGCGCTAGCAGCCTGTTACTAGCGGGGGCCCAAGAGGCCCAGTACTTC

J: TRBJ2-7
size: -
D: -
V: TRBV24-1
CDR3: CATSVGGSSYEQYF
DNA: TGTGCCACCAGTGTAGGAGGGAGCTCCTACGAGCAGTACTTC

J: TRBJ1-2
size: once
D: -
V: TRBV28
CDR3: CASRGTGLEGYTF
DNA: TGTGCCAGCAGGGGGACTGGGCTCGAGGGCTACACCTTC

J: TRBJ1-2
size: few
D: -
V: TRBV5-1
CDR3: CASSLDGTRANYGYTF
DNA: TGCGCCAGCAGCTTGGACGGGACAAGAGCTAACTATGGCTACACCTTC

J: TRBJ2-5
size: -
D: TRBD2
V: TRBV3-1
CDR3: CASSQVLGLAGRRETQYF
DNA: TGTGCCAGCAGCCAAGTGCTCGGACTAGCGGGGCGGCGGGAGACCCAGTACTTC

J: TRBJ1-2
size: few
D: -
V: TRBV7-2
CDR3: CASSGRPIRGYTF
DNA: TGTGCCAGCAGCGGACGACCCATTCGGGGCTACACCTTC

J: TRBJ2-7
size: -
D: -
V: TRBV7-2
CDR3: CASNLFAHRASVTYEQYF
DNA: TGTGCCAGCAACTTATTTGCCCACAGGGCTAGCGTTACCTACGAGCAGTACTTC

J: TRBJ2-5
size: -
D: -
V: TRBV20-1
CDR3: CSARKGQKETQYF
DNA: TGCAGTGCCAGGAAGGGACAAAAAGAGACCCAGTACTTC

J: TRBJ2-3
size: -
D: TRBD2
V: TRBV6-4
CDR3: CASSERGDTDTQYF
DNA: TGTGCCAGCAGTGAACGGGGGGACACAGATACGCAGTATTTT

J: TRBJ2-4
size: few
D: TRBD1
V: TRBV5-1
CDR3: CASSPDRGPDIQYF
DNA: TGCGCCAGCAGCCCTGACAGGGGCCCGGACATTCAGTACTTC

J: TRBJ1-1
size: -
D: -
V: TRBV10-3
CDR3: CAISSPGIAFF
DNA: TGTGCCATCAGTTCCCCAGGGATAGCTTTCTTT

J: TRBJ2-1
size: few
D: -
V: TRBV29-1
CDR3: CSAPLPRGAYNEQFF
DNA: TGCAGCGCTCCCCTCCCGAGGGGGGCCTACAATGAGCAGTTCTTC

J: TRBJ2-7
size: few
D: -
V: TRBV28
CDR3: CASSFVQGAGEQYF
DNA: TGTGCCAGCAGCTTCGTACAGGGAGCAGGTGAGCAGTACTTC

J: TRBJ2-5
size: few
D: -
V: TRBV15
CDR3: CATSRDKQVGETQYF
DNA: TGTGCCACCAGCAGAGATAAACAGGTCGGAGAGACCCAGTACTTC